This T cell receptor beta chain was identified in a study of blood T cell repertoires in COVID-19. Looking at the study overall: Spain, Italy and the United States supplied samples that represented acute and convalescent COVID-19. T cells, B-cell-depleted T cells, or PBMCs supplied cDNA or gDNA.

The germline CDR1 and CDR2 sequences are SEHNR and FQNEAQ (reference sequence). V dropped 1 base and J dropped 6 bases, with 7 bases sitting between them. The CDR3 is made up of 13 amino acids. Per the authors' pipeline: Estimation of nucleated cell counts relied on the amplification of reference gene primers. TCRdb keeps only in-frame clones here, not all; method: immunoSEQ multiplex PCR. The V and J calls and the clone size are those of that table, but D and trimming were determined from the DNA. Among a few hundred thousand clones listed, just over 85% were seen once. The TCR originated in a man aged 50 to 60 with acute or convalescent COVID-19. The rearrangement links TRBV7-9 to TRBJ1-5; D is undetermined. The sequenced sample consisted of peripheral blood. The CDR3 reads CASSLVEGQPQHF. The CDR3 coding sequence is TGTGCCAGCAGCTTAGTCGAGGGTCAGCCCCAGCATTTT. The full variable domain, its missing parts supplied by reference TRBV7-9 and TRBJ1-5, is DTGVSQNPRHKITKRGQNVTFRCDPISEHNRLYWYRQTLGQGPEFLTYFQNEAQLEKSRLLSDRFSAERPKGSFSTLEIQRTEQGDSAMYLCASSLVEGQPQHFGDGTRLSIL.